This TCR beta chain was retrieved from a study of beta chain features in type 1 diabetes. Overall study findings and caveats: All four CD4+ subsets from Type 1 diabetes patients carried moderately but significantly shorter TCRB CDR3s.

Germline assignment: CDR1 SGHTA and CDR2 FQGTGA. The V gene lost 2 bases and the J gene lost 5 bases, with 12 bases spanning the gap. This CDR3 is built from 14 residues. This clone has more than one count but fewer than ten. Its antigen is undetermined. Reverse transcribing all isolated RNA meant expressed TCRB transcripts were sequenced. The data were produced by immunoSEQ multiplex PCR, yet TCRdb's version contains in-frame clones alone and is incomplete. The sample includes about 650,000 clones, roughly an eighth of them seen just once. Sample: naive CD4+ T cells from blood. The chain is built from TRBV7-3 and TRBJ1-2; possibly TRBD1 for D (5 bases). The TCR comes from a young man with type 1 diabetes. CDR3 in amino acids: CASSLQGGSYGYTF. The CDR3 region has the DNA TGTGCCAGCAGCTTACAGGGCGGGTCTTATGGCTACACCTTC.